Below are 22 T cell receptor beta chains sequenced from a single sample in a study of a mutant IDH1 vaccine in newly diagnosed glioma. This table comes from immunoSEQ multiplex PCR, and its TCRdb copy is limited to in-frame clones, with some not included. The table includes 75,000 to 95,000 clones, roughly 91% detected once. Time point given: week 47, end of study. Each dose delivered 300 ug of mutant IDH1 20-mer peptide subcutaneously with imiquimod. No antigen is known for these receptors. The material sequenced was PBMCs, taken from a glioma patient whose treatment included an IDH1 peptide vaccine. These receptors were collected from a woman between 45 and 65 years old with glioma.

CDR3 nucleotides: TGTGCCAGCAGCGACGGACCCCAATTGCGGCGGTCGTCTGAGCAGTTCTTC. This sequence encodes CASSDGPQLRRSSEQFF. This sequence joins TRBV5-6 and TRBJ2-1; D gene ambiguous. This CDR3 comprises 17 residues. Per the germline V gene, CDR1 is SGHDT and CDR2 is YYEEEE. Deletions cut 4 bases from V and 9 bases from J, with 26 bases between.

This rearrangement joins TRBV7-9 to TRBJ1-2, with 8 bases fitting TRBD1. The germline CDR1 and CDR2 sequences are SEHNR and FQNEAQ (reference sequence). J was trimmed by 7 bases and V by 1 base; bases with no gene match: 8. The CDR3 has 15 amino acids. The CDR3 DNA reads TGTGCCAGCAGCTTAGTAGCAGGGGGCGCGGGTGGCTACACCTTC. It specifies CASSLVAGGAGGYTF.

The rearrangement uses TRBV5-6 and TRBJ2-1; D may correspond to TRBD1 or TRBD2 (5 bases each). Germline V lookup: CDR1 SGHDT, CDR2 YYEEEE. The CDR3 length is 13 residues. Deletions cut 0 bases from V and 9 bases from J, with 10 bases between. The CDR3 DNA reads TGTGCCAGCAGCTTGGAAGGGGCGGGTGAGCAGTTCTTC. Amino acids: CASSLEGAGEQFF.

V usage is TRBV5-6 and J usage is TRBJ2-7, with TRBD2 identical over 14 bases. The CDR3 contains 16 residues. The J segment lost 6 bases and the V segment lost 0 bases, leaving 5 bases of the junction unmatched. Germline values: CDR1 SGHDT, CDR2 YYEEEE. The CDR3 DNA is TGTGCCAGCAGCTTGGCCTATGGGACTAGCGGGAGCGAGCAGTACTTC. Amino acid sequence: CASSLAYGTSGSEQYF. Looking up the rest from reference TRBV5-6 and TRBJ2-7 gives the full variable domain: DAGVTQSPTHLIKTRGQQVTLRCSPKSGHDTVSWYQQALGQGPQFIFQYYEEEERQRGNFPDRFSGHQFPNYSSELNVNALLLGDSALYLCASSLAYGTSGSEQYFGPGTRLTVT.

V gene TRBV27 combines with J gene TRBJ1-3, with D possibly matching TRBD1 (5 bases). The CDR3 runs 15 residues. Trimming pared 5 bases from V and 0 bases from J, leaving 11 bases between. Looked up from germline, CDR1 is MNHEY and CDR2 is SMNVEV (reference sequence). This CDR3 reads CASSPRQLSGNTIYF. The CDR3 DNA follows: TGTGCCAGCAGTCCGAGACAGCTCTCTGGAAACACCATATATTTT.

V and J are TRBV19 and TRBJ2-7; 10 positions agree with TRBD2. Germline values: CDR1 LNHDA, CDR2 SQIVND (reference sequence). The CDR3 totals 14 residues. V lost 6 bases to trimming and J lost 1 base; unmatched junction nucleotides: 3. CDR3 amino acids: CASRTSGLSYEQYF. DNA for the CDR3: TGTGCCAGTAGGACTAGCGGGCTGTCCTACGAGCAGTACTTC.

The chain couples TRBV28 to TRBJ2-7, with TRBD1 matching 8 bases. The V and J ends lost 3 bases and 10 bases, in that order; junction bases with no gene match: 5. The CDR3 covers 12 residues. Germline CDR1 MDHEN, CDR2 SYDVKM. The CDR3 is CASSFGQGQQYF. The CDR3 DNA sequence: TGTGCCAGCAGTTTCGGACAGGGCCAACAGTACTTC.

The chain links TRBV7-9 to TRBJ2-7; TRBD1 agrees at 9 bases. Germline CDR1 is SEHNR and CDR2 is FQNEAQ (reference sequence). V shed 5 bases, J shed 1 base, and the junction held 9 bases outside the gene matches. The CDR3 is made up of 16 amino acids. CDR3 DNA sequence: TGTGCCAGCAGCCCCCTCCGACAGGGGGTATCCTACGAGCAGTACTTC. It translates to CASSPLRQGVSYEQYF.

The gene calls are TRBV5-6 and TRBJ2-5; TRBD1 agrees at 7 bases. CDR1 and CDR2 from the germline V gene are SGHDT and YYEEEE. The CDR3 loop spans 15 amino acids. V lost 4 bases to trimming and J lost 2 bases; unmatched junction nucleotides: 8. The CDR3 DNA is TGTGCCAGCAGCCACGGGACAGCGCAGCAAGAGACCCAGTACTTC. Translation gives CASSHGTAQQETQYF.

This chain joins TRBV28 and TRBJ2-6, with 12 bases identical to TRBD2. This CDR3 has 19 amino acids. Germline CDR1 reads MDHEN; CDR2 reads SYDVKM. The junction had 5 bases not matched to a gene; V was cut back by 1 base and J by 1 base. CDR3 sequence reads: CASSLFVLAGGSGANVLTF. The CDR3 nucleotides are TGTGCCAGCAGTTTATTCGTGCTAGCGGGAGGGTCTGGGGCCAACGTCCTGACTTTC.

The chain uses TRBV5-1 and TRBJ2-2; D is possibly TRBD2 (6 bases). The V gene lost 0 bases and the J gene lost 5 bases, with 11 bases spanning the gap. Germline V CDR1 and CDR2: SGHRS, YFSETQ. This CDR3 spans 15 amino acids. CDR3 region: CASSLATSYTGELFF. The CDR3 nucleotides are TGCGCCAGCAGCTTGGCGACTAGTTATACCGGGGAGCTGTTTTTT. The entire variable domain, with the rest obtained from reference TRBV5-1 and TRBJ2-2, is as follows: KAGVTQTPRYLIKTRGQQVTLSCSPISGHRSVSWYQQTPGQGLQFLFEYFSETQRNKGNFPGRFSGRQFSNSRSEMNVSTLELGDSALYLCASSLATSYTGELFFGEGSRLTVL.

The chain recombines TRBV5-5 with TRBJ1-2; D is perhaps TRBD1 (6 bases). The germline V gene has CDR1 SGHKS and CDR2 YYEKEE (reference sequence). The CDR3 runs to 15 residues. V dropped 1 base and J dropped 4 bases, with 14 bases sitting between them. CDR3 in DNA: TGTGCCAGCAGCTTGATGGAACAGGGAGGCTATGGCTACACCTTC. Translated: CASSLMEQGGYGYTF.

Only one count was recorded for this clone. The CDR3 nucleotides are TGTGCCAGCAGTGAGAGTGGAGGGGGCTATGGCTACACCTTC. Residues: CASSESGGGYGYTF. The J gene is TRBJ1-2, the V gene TRBV6-1; perhaps TRBD1 as D (6 bases). The CDR3 spans 14 residues. V was cut by 3 bases and J by 4 bases, with 12 bases left in between. From germline, CDR1 is MNHNS and CDR2 SASEGT.

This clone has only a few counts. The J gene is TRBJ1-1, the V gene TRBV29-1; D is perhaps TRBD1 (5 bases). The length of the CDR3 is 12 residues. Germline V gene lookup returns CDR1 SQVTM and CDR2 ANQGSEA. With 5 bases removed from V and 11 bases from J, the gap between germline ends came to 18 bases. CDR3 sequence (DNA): TGCAGCGTTCGGCGCGGGGCTTTGGGGGCTTTCTTT. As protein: CSVRRGALGAFF.

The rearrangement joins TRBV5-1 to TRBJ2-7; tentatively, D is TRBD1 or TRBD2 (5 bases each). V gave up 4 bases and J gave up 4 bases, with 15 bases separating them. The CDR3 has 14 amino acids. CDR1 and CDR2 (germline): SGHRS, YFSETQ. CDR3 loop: CASSLRERGYEQYF. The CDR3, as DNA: TGCGCCAGCAGCCTCAGGGAGCGCGGGTACGAGCAGTACTTC.

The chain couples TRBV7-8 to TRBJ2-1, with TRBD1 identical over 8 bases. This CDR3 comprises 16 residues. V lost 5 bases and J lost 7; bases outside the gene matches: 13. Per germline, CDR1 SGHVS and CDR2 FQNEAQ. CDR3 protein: CASSPTDREVLNEQFF. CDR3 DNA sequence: TGTGCCAGCAGCCCAACGGACAGGGAAGTTTTGAATGAGCAGTTCTTC.

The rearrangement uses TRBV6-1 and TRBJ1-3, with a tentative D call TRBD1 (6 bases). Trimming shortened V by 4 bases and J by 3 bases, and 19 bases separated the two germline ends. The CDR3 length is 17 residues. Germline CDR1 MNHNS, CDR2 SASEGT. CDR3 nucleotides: TGTGCCAGCAGTGCAAGGGAACAGGGTTTGGGTGGAAACACCATATATTTT. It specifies CASSAREQGLGGNTIYF.

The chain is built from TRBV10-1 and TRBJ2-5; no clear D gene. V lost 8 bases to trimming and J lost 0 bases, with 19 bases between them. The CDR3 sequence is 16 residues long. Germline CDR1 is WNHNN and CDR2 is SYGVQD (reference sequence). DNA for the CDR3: TGCGCCAGCTTTCCCCACCCCAGGACGAACCAAGAGACCCAGTACTTC. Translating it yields CASFPHPRTNQETQYF.

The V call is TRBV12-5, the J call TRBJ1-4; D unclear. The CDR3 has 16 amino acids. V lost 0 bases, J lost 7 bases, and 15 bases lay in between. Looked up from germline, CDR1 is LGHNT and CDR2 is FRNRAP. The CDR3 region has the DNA TGTGCTAGTGGTTTGGTACTTGGGCAGGATTTTGAAAAACTGTTTTTT. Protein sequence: CASGLVLGQDFEKLFF.

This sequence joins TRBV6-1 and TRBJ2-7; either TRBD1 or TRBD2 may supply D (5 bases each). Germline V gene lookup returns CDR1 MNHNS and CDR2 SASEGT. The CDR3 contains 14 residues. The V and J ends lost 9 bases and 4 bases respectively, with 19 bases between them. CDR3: CASTGTLNPYEQYF. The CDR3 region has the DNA TGTGCCAGTACCGGGACCCTAAACCCATACGAGCAGTACTTC.

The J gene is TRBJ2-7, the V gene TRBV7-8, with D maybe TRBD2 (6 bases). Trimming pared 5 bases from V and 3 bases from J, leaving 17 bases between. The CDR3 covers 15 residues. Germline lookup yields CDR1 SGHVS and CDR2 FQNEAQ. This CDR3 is CASSPWGSGNYEQYF. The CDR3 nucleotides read TGTGCCAGCAGCCCCTGGGGTAGCGGAAACTACGAGCAGTACTTC.

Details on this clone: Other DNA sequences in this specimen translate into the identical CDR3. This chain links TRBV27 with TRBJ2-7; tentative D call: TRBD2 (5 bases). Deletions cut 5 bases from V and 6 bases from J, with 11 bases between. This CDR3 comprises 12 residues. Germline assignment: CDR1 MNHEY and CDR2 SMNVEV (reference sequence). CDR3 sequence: CASSPPSGEQYF. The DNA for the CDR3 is TGTGCCAGCAGTCCTCCCAGCGGCGAGCAGTACTTC.